One and the same sample provided the 8 T cell receptor beta chains below, sequenced in a study of T-cell reconstitution after alpha-beta-depleted transplantation in children. The TCRbeta library incorporated unique molecular identifiers. TCRdb called the PCR reads again in MiXCR, with one record for every CDR3 protein. The profile shows approximately 650,000 distinct CDR3 sequences, 13% of them singletons. The specimen comprised PBMCs, sampled before TCRalphabeta/CD19-depleted stem cell transplant. The receptors shown here come from a girl aged 2 to 9 with congenital amegakaryocytic thrombocytopenia, due to receive a stem cell transplant.

V and J are TRBV7-9 and TRBJ2-3, with D unclear. The ends were cut back, 3 bases at V and 4 bases at J, with 17 bases in the middle. Per the germline V gene, CDR1 is SEHNR and CDR2 is FQNEAQ (reference sequence). The CDR3 length is 16 residues. The CDR3 DNA is TGTGCCAGCAGCTTTACAGATAGTTCATCGGCAGATACGCAGTATTTT. Translated, it gives CASSFTDSSSADTQYF. Using reference TRBV7-9 and TRBJ2-3 for the parts outside the CDR3, the full variable domain is DTGVSQNPRHKITKRGQNVTFRCDPISEHNRLYWYRQTLGQGPEFLTYFQNEAQLEKSRLLSDRFSAERPKGSFSTLEIQRTEQGDSAMYLCASSFTDSSSADTQYFGPGTRLTVL.

This clonotype has a count of ten or more. This sequence joins TRBV6-5 and TRBJ2-3, with D possibly matching TRBD1 (5 bases). The CDR3 totals 19 residues. V dropped 0 bases and J dropped 0 bases, with 19 bases sitting between them. From germline, CDR1 is MNHEY and CDR2 SVGAGI. The chain's CDR3 is CASSYSVLGWGTSTDTQYF. Here the CDR3 DNA reads TGTGCCAGCAGTTACTCGGTATTGGGCTGGGGCACTAGCACAGATACGCAGTATTTT.

A few counts support this clonotype. The chain is built from TRBV20-1 and TRBJ2-1; 12 bases match TRBD2. The junction had 6 bases not matched to a gene; V was cut back by 4 bases and J by 8 bases. Germline loops: CDR1 DFQATT, CDR2 SNEGSKA (reference sequence). The CDR3 is made up of 14 amino acids. The CDR3 coding sequence is TGCAGTGCTATGGGACTAGCGGGTCTCGATGAGCAGTTCTTC. Translation gives CSAMGLAGLDEQFF.

This clonotype has at least ten counts. The J gene is TRBJ1-4, the V gene TRBV6-6, with D unresolved. V gave up 2 bases and J gave up 7 bases, with 8 bases separating them. The CDR3 has 13 amino acids. Germline V gives CDR1 MNHNY, CDR2 SVGAGI (reference sequence). This chain's CDR3 is CASSYLLAEKLFF. CDR3 bases: TGTGCCAGCAGTTACCTGTTGGCTGAAAAACTGTTTTTT.

The J gene is TRBJ1-5, the V gene TRBV5-6; 10 bases fit TRBD1. V lost 2 bases, J lost 5 bases, and 1 base stayed unmatched. In germline, CDR1 is SGHDT, CDR2 YYEEEE. CDR3 length: 14 amino acids. CDR3 coding DNA: TGTGCCAGCAGCTTTGGGACAGGGGATCAGCCCCAGCATTTT. Protein: CASSFGTGDQPQHF.

The chain uses TRBV20-1 and TRBJ2-3; D unresolved. The CDR3 has 15 residues. V was trimmed by 6 bases and J by 4 bases, leaving 20 bases between them. Germline V lookup: CDR1 DFQATT, CDR2 SNEGSKA (reference sequence). In nucleotides, the CDR3 is TGCAGTGCCACCGTCCCGGTTAGGGCGGCAGATACGCAGTATTTT. This codes for CSATVPVRAADTQYF.

This clonotype has ten or more counts. At one end, the junction sequence differs from germline, possibly due to a read error. V is TRBV12-3 or TRBV12-4 and J is TRBJ1-5; perhaps TRBD1 as D (6 bases). The CDR3 runs to 11 residues. The CDR3 sequence: CASAGDLAQHF. As DNA, the CDR3 is TGCGCGTCGGCAGGGGACCTAGCCCAGCATTTT.

This clonotype was seen a handful of times. This sequence joins TRBV7-2 and TRBJ2-5; no firm D call. Germline loops: CDR1 SGHTA, CDR2 FQGNSA. Trimming removed 6 bases at V and 2 bases at J, with 10 bases between. The CDR3 runs 13 residues. The CDR3 reads CASSRPKQETQYF. CDR3 DNA sequence: TGTGCCAGCAGTAGGCCCAAACAAGAGACCCAGTACTTC.